These 18 T cell receptor beta chains share one sample of origin, sequenced in a study of identical twins. TCRdb reanalysed the 5' RACE reads using MiXCR and keeps one entry per CDR3 protein. The top ten clones hold approximately 12% of a sample with 400,000 to 500,000 distinct CDR3 sequences, less than 20% of them seen once. Sequenced sample: naive T cells sorted from blood. The receptor source for this set is a man in his fifties or sixties in good health.

This clonotype was seen repeatedly, ten times or more. The DNA of the CDR3 is TGCGCCAGCAGCCAAGAAGGTGAGCAGTTCTTC. It codes for CASSQEGEQFF. The genes are TRBV5-1 and TRBJ2-1; D is unclear. Trimming removed 4 bases at V and 9 bases at J, with 8 bases between. Germline V CDR1 and CDR2: SGHRS, YFSETQ. The CDR3 loop spans 11 amino acids.

This clonotype was detected many times. At one boundary the junction diverges from the germline segment, which might be a read error. V and J are TRBV11-2 and TRBJ2-1, with TRBD1 identical over 7 bases. The CDR3 is made up of 12 amino acids. Germline V lookup: CDR1 SGHAT, CDR2 FQNNGV. The CDR3 here is CASSLEGQRQFF. The CDR3 nucleotides read TGTGCCAGCAGTTTAGAGGGACAGAGGCAGTTCTTC.

This clonotype showed up just a few times. The chain combines TRBV10-3 with TRBJ2-7; D unclear. This CDR3 contains 13 residues. In germline, CDR1 is ENHRY, CDR2 SYGVKD. V lost 5 bases and J lost 7, with 15 bases in between. The DNA for the CDR3 is TGTGCCATCAGTAGTCCGACGTCGAGAGAGCAGTACTTC. Translation gives CAISSPTSREQYF.

The chain joins TRBV30 to TRBJ2-1; 12 bases are shared with TRBD2. Germline CDR1 and CDR2: GTSNPN and SVGIG (reference sequence). V lost 3 bases to trimming and J lost 4 bases; unmatched junction nucleotides: 4. The CDR3 runs 15 residues. The CDR3 is CAWSDGLAGYNEQFF. CDR3 in DNA: TGTGCCTGGAGCGATGGACTAGCGGGATACAATGAGCAGTTCTTC.

The chain links TRBV19 to TRBJ2-1, with 12 bases identical to TRBD2. The length of the CDR3 is 20 residues. Trimming took 5 bases from V and 9 from J; bases not matched to a gene: 23. Germline lookup yields CDR1 LNHDA and CDR2 SQIVND (reference sequence). The CDR3 loop reads CASSPGVTGLAGASPSEQFF. CDR3 coding DNA: TGTGCCAGTAGTCCAGGGGTGACGGGACTAGCGGGTGCTAGTCCCAGTGAGCAGTTCTTC.

In this sample, this clonotype turned up a few times. The chain carries TRBV18 and TRBJ2-7; 9 bases map to TRBD1. In germline, CDR1 is KGHSH, CDR2 LQKENI. Trimming at V came to 0 bases and at J to 5 bases, leaving 2 bases not matched to a gene. This CDR3 is built from 14 residues. The CDR3 loop reads CASSPPGQGNEQYF. The CDR3 nucleotides read TGTGCCAGCTCACCACCGGGACAGGGAAACGAGCAGTACTTC.

This clonotype was seen at least ten times. The chain joins TRBV28 to TRBJ2-1; D uncertain. The CDR3 is 12 amino acids. Per germline, CDR1 MDHEN and CDR2 SYDVKM. The V end lost 6 bases, the J end lost 5 bases, and 8 bases lay between the germline ends. The CDR3 nucleotides read TGTGCCAGCAGCGCCCGAAACAATGAGCAGTTCTTC. This translates into CASSARNNEQFF. The variable domain in full, with the rest retrieved from reference TRBV28 and TRBJ2-1, is DVKVTQSSRYLVKRTGEKVFLECVQDMDHENMFWYRQDPGLGLRLIYFSYDVKMKEKGDIPEGYSVSREKKERFSLILESASTNQTSMYLCASSARNNEQFFGPGTRLTVL.

Only a few counts were recorded for this clonotype. The chain links TRBV4-2 to TRBJ2-5; D unresolved. The CDR3 covers 13 residues. The V end was cut by 0 bases, the J end by 5 bases, with 7 bases between. CDR1 is LGHNA and CDR2 is YNFKEQ in the germline V gene. The CDR3 region has the DNA TGTGCCAGCAGCCAAGATGATTCGGAGACCCAGTACTTC. Its translation: CASSQDDSETQYF.

CDR3 amino acids: CARRSLGRENEKLFF. In DNA form, the CDR3 reads TGTGCCAGACGTTCGCTGGGGCGGGAGAATGAAAAACTGTTTTTT. The chain recombines TRBV21-1 with TRBJ1-4. TRBV21-1 is labeled a pseudogene. The CDR3 length is 15 residues.

This clonotype was observed a few times. The CDR3 DNA sequence: TGTGCCAGCAGCGTGACTAGCGGTAACAATGAGCAGTTCTTC. Amino acids: CASSVTSGNNEQFF. The chain uses TRBV11-2 and TRBJ2-1; TRBD2 matches at 9 bases. The ends lost 5 bases at V and 5 bases at J; junction bases unmatched: 4. The length of the CDR3 is 14 residues. CDR1 SGHAT and CDR2 FQNNGV come from the germline V gene.

A few counts support this clonotype. V gene TRBV5-1 combines with J gene TRBJ2-3, with 13 bases identical to TRBD2. CDR3 length: 16 amino acids. Germline lookup yields CDR1 SGHRS and CDR2 YFSETQ. Losses at the gene ends were 4 bases for V and 3 bases for J; bases not matched to a gene: 5. The CDR3 coding sequence is TGCGCCAGCAGCGATAGGACTAGCGGGGGAACAGATACGCAGTATTTT. Its protein product is CASSDRTSGGTDTQYF. The whole variable domain, remainder taken from reference TRBV5-1 and TRBJ2-3, is KAGVTQTPRYLIKTRGQQVTLSCSPISGHRSVSWYQQTPGQGLQFLFEYFSETQRNKGNFPGRFSGRQFSNSRSEMNVSTLELGDSALYLCASSDRTSGGTDTQYFGPGTRLTVL.

This clonotype has a count of ten or more. The rearrangement links TRBV2 to TRBJ2-7; D unclear. Germline V gene data show CDR1 as SNHLY and CDR2 as FYNNEI. Trimming took off 4 bases at V and 3 bases at J, with 10 bases between the two ends. The CDR3 extends over 13 amino acids. CDR3 protein: CASSVEPRYEQYF. As DNA, the CDR3 is TGTGCCAGCAGTGTAGAACCTCGCTACGAGCAGTACTTC.

V usage is TRBV12-3 or TRBV12-4 and J usage is TRBJ1-2; TRBD1 matches at 9 bases. This CDR3 is 15 amino acids long. V gave up 3 bases and J gave up 2 bases; unmatched junction bases: 4. CDR3: CASSFDRGKNYGYTF. The CDR3 region has the DNA TGTGCCAGCAGTTTCGACAGGGGGAAAAACTATGGCTACACCTTC.

This clonotype came up many times. The chain links TRBV6-5 to TRBJ2-1, with 7 positions matching TRBD2. This CDR3 has 17 residues. CDR1 is MNHEY, CDR2 SVGAGI, per germline. The J segment lost 0 bases and the V segment lost 0 bases, leaving 5 bases of the junction unmatched. CDR3 DNA: TGTGCCAGCAGTTACTCGGGCGGGAGAGACTCCTACAATGAGCAGTTCTTC. It specifies CASSYSGGRDSYNEQFF.

This clonotype was picked up one time. This sequence joins TRBV9 and TRBJ2-1; no clear D. CDR3 size: 13 residues. Trimming cost V 1 base and J 4 bases, with 6 bases left between them. Germline-derived CDR1 and CDR2 are SGDLS and YYNGEE. The CDR3 region is CASSVLEYNEQFF. CDR3 bases: TGTGCCAGCAGCGTACTAGAATACAATGAGCAGTTCTTC. The complete variable domain, with remaining parts taken from reference TRBV9 and TRBJ2-1, reads DSGVTQTPKHLITATGQRVTLRCSPRSGDLSVYWYQQSLDQGLQFLIQYYNGEERAKGNILERFSAQQFPDLHSELNLSSLELGDSALYFCASSVLEYNEQFFGPGTRLTVL.

The chain employs TRBV6-5 and TRBJ2-1; D is unclear. CDR1 is MNHEY and CDR2 is SVGAGI in the germline V gene. V lost 2 bases, J lost 10 bases, and 15 bases lay in between. The CDR3 is 14 residues long. CDR3 in amino acids: CASSYEHRLGEQFF. CDR3 DNA: TGTGCCAGCAGTTACGAACACCGTCTAGGAGAGCAGTTCTTC.

The rearrangement joins TRBV12-3 or TRBV12-4 to TRBJ1-5; no clear D. CDR3 size: 14 residues. V dropped 6 bases and J dropped 2 bases, with 11 bases sitting between them. CDR3 sequence: CASSRFGGNQPQHF. Written as DNA, the CDR3 is TGTGCCAGCAGCCGGTTCGGGGGCAATCAGCCCCAGCATTTT.

This clonotype has at least ten counts. The chain employs TRBV14 and TRBJ2-2, with D maybe TRBD1 (6 bases). V lost 6 bases and J 0 bases, leaving 14 bases between the germline ends. Germline V gene data show CDR1 as SGHDN and CDR2 as FVKESK. This CDR3 comprises 16 residues. For the CDR3, the DNA is TGTGCCAGCAGACTTACCGGGACAACGAACACCGGGGAGCTGTTTTTT. Its protein is CASRLTGTTNTGELFF.